This T cell receptor beta chain was sequenced in a study of metastatic and nonmetastatic thyroid tumors. This clone occurred many times. Antigen specificity is unknown. Study-wide findings and caveats: Versus benign nodules, malignant thyroid tumors reportedly had significantly higher TCR beta diversity, in blood and tumor.

Original analysis: Researchers built a distant-metastasis classifier for papillary thyroid cancer that drew on CDR3 differences across clinicopathological groups. MiXCR reprocessed the PCR reads for TCRdb. V and J calls and clone size were set by TCRdb, not the authors. Of about 9,900 clones in the sample, 9.5% to 12% are singletons; the top ten hold roughly 7.5%. Until they underwent thyroid surgery, no patient had received any treatment. V was cut by 6 bases and J by 7 bases, with 16 bases left in between. CDR1 is LNHNV and CDR2 is YYDKDF in the germline V gene (reference sequence). The CDR3 is 14 residues long.

The chain links TRBV15 to TRBJ2-1; D remains ambiguous. Sequencing input: tumor tissue. The clonotype was recovered from a female donor with papillary thyroid cancer or a benign thyroid nodule (not recorded which). Some clones in this sample may be carry-over from other donors' samples. The CDR3 nucleotides read TGTGCCACCAGTAAGGCCGGTAAAGGGAATGAGCAGTTCTTC. It encodes CATSKAGKGNEQFF. The whole variable domain, filled in from reference TRBV15 and TRBJ2-1, reads DAMVIQNPRYQVTQFGKPVTLSCSQTLNHNVMYWYQQKSSQAPKLLFHYYDKDFNNEADTPDNFQSRRPNTSFCFLDIRSPGLGDTAMYLCATSKAGKGNEQFFGPGTRLTVL.